Presented here are 5 T cell receptor beta chains from one specimen sequenced in a study of T cell repertoires in cytomegalovirus infection. TCRdb ran MiXCR on the reads and lists one entry per CDR3 protein. Of about 200,000 distinct CDR3 sequences detected, 8% to 10% appear once; the ten largest clones hold roughly 5%. Sequencing used PBMCs. These receptors originate from a human donor in good health (CMV status not recorded). Some clones in this sample may be carry-over from other donors' samples.

This clonotype was picked up many times. V is TRBV7-2 and J is TRBJ2-7; D is possibly TRBD2 (5 bases). V lost 5 bases, J lost 2 bases, and 13 bases lay in between. This CDR3 region has 14 residues. Germline values: CDR1 SGHTA, CDR2 FQGNSA. CDR3 protein: CASSALGGTYEQYF. The CDR3 region has the DNA TGTGCCAGCAGCGCCCTCGGAGGTACCTACGAGCAGTACTTC.

This clonotype came up a few times. This sequence joins TRBV6-2 or TRBV6-3 and TRBJ1-5; D is unclear. The V gene lost 7 bases and the J gene lost 4 bases, with 11 bases spanning the gap. The CDR3 is 13 amino acids. CDR1 and CDR2 (germline): MNHEY, SVGEGT. Here the CDR3 reads CASTITENQPQHF. CDR3 DNA sequence: TGTGCCAGCACCATCACAGAGAATCAGCCCCAGCATTTT.

This clonotype was detected many times. The genes are TRBV7-2 and TRBJ1-2, with 7 positions matching TRBD1. V was pared by 4 bases and J by 4 bases, with 9 bases of the junction left unmatched. Germline V gene lookup returns CDR1 SGHTA and CDR2 FQGNSA. The CDR3 is 15 residues long. The CDR3, as DNA: TGTGCCAGCAGCTCTCAGCGGGACAGCTTCTATGGCTACACCTTC. It specifies CASSSQRDSFYGYTF.

This chain uses TRBV7-8 with TRBJ2-3; D unresolved. The CDR3 extends over 13 amino acids. V was trimmed by 0 bases and J by 5 bases, leaving 6 bases between them. CDR1 and CDR2 from the germline V gene are SGHVS and FQNEAQ. The CDR3 DNA sequence: TGTGCCAGCAGCTTAGCGGGGAAAGATACGCAGTATTTT. Translating gives CASSLAGKDTQYF.

The chain uses TRBV29-1 and TRBJ2-1; D is perhaps TRBD1 (5 bases). The V end was cut by 6 bases, the J end by 5 bases, with 11 bases between. The CDR3 has 12 residues. The germline CDR1 and CDR2 sequences are SQVTM and ANQGSEA. The CDR3 bases are TGCAGCGTGGGGAAGACAGACAATGAGCAGTTCTTC. Translation gives CSVGKTDNEQFF.